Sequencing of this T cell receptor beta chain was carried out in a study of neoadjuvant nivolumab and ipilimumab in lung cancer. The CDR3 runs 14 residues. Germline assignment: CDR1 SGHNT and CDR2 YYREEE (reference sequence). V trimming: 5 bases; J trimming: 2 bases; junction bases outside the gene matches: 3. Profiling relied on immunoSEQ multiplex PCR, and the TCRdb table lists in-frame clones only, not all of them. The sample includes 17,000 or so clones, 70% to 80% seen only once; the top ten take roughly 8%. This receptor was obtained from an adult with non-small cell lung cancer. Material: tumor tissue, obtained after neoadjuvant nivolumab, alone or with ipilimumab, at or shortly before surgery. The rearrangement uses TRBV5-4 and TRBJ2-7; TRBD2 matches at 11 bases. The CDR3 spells CASSPTSGAYEQYF. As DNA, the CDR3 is TGTGCCAGCAGTCCGACTAGCGGGGCCTACGAGCAGTACTTC.